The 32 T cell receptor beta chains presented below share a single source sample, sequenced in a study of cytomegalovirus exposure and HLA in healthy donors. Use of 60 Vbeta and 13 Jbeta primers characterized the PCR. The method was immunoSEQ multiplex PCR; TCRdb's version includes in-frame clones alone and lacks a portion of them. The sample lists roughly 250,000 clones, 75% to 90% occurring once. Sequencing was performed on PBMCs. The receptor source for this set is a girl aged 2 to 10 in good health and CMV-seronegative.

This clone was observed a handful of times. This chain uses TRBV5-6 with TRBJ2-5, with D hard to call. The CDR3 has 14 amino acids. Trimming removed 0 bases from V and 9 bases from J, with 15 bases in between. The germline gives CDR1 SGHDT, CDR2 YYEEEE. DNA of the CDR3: TGTGCCAGCAGCTTGGCTGCTAGTTTAAGTGCCCAGTACTTC. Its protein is CASSLAASLSAQYF. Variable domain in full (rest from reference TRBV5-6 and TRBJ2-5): DAGVTQSPTHLIKTRGQQVTLRCSPKSGHDTVSWYQQALGQGPQFIFQYYEEEERQRGNFPDRFSGHQFPNYSSELNVNALLLGDSALYLCASSLAASLSAQYFGPGTRLLVL.

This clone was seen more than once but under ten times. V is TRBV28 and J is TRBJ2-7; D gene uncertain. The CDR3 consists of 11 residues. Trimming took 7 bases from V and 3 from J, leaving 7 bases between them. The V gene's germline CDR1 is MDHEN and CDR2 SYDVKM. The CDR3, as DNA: TGTGCCAGCAATCAGAACTACGAGCAGTACTTC. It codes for CASNQNYEQYF.

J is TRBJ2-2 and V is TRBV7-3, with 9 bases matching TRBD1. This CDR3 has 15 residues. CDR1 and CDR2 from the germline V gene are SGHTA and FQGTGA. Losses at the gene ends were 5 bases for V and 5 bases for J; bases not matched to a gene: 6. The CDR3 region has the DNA TGTGCCAGCAGCAAAGGACAGGGGTATACCGGGGAGCTGTTTTTT. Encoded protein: CASSKGQGYTGELFF. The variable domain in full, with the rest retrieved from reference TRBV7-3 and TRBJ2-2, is GAGVSQTPSNKVTEKGKYVELRCDPISGHTALYWYRQSLGQGPEFLIYFQGTGAADDSGLPNDRFFAVRPEGSVSTLKIQRTERGDSAVYLCASSKGQGYTGELFFGEGSRLTVL.

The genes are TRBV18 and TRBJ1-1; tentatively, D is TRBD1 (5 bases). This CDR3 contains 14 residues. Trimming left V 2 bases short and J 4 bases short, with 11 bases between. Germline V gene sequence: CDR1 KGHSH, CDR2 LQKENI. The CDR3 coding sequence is TGTGCCAGCTCACCAAGGCAGGGTCTCACTGAAGCTTTCTTT. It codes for CASSPRQGLTEAFF.

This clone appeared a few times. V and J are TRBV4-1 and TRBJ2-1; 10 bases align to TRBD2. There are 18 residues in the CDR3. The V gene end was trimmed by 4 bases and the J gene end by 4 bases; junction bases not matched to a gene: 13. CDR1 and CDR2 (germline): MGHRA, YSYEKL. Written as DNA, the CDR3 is TGCGCCAGCAGCCCGTCCGGTGCCGGACTAGCGGTTTACAATGAGCAGTTCTTC. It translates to CASSPSGAGLAVYNEQFF.

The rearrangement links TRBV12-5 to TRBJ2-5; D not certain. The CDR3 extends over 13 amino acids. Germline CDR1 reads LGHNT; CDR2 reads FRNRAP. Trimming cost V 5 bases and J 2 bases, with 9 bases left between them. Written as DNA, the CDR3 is TGTGCTAGTGGTCCCAGTGTACAAGAGACCCAGTACTTC. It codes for CASGPSVQETQYF.

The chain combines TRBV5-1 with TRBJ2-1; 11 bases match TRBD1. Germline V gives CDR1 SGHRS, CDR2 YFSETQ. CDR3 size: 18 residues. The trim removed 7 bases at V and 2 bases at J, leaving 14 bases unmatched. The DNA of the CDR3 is TGCGCCAGCTCCCGGGACAGGGGGATGGCGGGCCCCTACAATGAGCAGTTCTTC. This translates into CASSRDRGMAGPYNEQFF.

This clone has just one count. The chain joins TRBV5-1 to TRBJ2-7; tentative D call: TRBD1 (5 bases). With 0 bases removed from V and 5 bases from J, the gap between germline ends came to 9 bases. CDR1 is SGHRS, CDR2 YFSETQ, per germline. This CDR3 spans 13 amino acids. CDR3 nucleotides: TGCGCCAGCAGCTTGGGACAGAGCCACGAGCAGTACTTC. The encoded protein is CASSLGQSHEQYF.

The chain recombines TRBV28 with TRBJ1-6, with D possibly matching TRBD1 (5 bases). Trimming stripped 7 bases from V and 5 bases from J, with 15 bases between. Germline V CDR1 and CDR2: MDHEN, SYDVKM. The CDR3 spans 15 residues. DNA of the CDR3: TGTGCCAGCAAACAAGGATCGGGGGATAATTCACCCCTCCACTTT. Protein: CASKQGSGDNSPLHF. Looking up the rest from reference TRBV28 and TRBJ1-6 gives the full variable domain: DVKVTQSSRYLVKRTGEKVFLECVQDMDHENMFWYRQDPGLGLRLIYFSYDVKMKEKGDIPEGYSVSREKKERFSLILESASTNQTSMYLCASKQGSGDNSPLHFGNGTRLTVT.

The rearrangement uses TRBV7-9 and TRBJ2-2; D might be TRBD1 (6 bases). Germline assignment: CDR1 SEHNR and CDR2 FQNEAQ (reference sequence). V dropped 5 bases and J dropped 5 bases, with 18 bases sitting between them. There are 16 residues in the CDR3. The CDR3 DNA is TGTGCCAGCAGCGTTACGACAGGCCCGACGACCGGGGAGCTGTTTTTT. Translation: CASSVTTGPTTGELFF. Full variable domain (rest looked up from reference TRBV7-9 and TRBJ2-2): DTGVSQNPRHKITKRGQNVTFRCDPISEHNRLYWYRQTLGQGPEFLTYFQNEAQLEKSRLLSDRFSAERPKGSFSTLEIQRTEQGDSAMYLCASSVTTGPTTGELFFGEGSRLTVL.

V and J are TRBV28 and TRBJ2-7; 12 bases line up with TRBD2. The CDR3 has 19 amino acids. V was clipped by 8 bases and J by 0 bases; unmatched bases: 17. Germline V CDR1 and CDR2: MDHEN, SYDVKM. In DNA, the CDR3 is TGTGCCAGCTCAACCCCTGGGTGGTCTAGCGGGAGGGTCTCCTACGAGCAGTACTTC. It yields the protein CASSTPGWSSGRVSYEQYF. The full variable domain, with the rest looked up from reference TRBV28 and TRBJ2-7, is DVKVTQSSRYLVKRTGEKVFLECVQDMDHENMFWYRQDPGLGLRLIYFSYDVKMKEKGDIPEGYSVSREKKERFSLILESASTNQTSMYLCASSTPGWSSGRVSYEQYFGPGTRLTVT.

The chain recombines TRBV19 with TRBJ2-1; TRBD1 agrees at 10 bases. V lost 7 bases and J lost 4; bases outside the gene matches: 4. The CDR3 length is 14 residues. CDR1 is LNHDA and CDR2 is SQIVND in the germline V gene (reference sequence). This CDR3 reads CASKRDRGYNEQFF. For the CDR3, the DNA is TGTGCCAGTAAAAGGGACAGGGGTTACAATGAGCAGTTCTTC.

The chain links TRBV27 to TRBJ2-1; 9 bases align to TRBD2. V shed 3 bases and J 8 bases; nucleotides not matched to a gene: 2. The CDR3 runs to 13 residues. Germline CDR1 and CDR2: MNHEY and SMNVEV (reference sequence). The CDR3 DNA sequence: TGTGCCAGCAGTTTTAGCGGGGGTGATGAGCAGTTCTTC. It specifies CASSFSGGDEQFF.

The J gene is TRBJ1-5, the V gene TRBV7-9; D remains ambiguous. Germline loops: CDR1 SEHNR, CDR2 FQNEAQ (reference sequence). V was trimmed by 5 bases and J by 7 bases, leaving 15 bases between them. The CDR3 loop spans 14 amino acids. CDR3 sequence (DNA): TGTGCCAGCAGCCCCGCGGGGTCTCGGCAGCCCCAGCATTTT. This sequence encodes CASSPAGSRQPQHF.

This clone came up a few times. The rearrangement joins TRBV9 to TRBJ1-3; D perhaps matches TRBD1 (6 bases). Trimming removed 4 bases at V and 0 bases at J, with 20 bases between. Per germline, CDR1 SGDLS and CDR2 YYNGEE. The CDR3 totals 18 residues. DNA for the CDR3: TGTGCCAGCAGCCCCCGACGTGGGCAGGGGATCTCTGGAAACACCATATATTTT. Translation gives CASSPRRGQGISGNTIYF.

Here the CDR3 reads CASSLGGQGGYETQYF. The CDR3 coding sequence is TGTGCCAGCAGCTTGGGGGGACAGGGGGGCTATGAGACCCAGTACTTC. J is TRBJ2-5 and V is TRBV5-4, with TRBD1 identical over 11 bases. CDR1 SGHNT and CDR2 YYREEE come from the germline V gene (reference sequence). The V and J ends lost 0 bases and 5 bases, in that order; junction bases with no gene match: 6. This CDR3 is 16 amino acids long. The full variable domain, in which reference TRBV5-4 and TRBJ2-5 provide the parts outside the CDR3, is ETGVTQSPTHLIKTRGQQVTLRCSSQSGHNTVSWYQQALGQGPQFIFQYYREEENGRGNFPPRFSGLQFPNYSSELNVNALELDDSALYLCASSLGGQGGYETQYFGPGTRLLVL.

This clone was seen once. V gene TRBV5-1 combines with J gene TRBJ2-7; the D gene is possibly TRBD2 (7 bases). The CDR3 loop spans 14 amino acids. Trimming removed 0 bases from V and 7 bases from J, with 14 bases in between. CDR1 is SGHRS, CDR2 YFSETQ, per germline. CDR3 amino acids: CASSLEGGQREQYF. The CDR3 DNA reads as TGCGCCAGCAGCTTGGAGGGGGGGCAAAGAGAGCAGTACTTC.

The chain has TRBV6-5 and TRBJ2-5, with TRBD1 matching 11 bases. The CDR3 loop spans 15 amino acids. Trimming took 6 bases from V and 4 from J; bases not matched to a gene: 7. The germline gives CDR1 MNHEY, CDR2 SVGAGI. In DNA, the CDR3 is TGTGCCAGCAGCCAGGGACAGGGGGTATCAGAGACCCAGTACTTC. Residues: CASSQGQGVSETQYF.

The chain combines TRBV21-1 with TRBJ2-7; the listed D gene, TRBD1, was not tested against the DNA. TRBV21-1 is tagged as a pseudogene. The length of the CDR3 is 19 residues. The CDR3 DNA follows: TGTGCCAGCAGCAAAAAGAGGAGGATACGACAGGGATTCGGCGACGAGCAGTACTTC. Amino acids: CASSKKRRIRQGFGDEQYF.

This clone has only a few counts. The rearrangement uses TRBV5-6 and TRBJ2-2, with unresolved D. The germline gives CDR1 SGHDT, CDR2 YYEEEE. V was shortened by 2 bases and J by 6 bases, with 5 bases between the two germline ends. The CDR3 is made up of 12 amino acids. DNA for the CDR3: TGTGCCAGCAGCTTTGGCTCCGGGGAGCTGTTTTTT. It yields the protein CASSFGSGELFF. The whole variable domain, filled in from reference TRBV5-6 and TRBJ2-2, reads DAGVTQSPTHLIKTRGQQVTLRCSPKSGHDTVSWYQQALGQGPQFIFQYYEEEERQRGNFPDRFSGHQFPNYSSELNVNALLLGDSALYLCASSFGSGELFFGEGSRLTVL.

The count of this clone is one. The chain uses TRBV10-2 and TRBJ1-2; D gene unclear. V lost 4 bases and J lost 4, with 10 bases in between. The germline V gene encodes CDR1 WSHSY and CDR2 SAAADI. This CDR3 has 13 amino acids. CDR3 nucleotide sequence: TGCGCCAGCAGTGTACTCCCCATCTATGGCTACACCTTC. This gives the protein CASSVLPIYGYTF.

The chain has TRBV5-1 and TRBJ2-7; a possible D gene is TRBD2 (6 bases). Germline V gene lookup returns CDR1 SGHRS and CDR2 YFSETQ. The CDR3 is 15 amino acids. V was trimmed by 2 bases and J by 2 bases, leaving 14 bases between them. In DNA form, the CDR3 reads TGCGCCAGCAGCTTTCTGGTGGGGGGAACCTACGAGCAGTACTTC. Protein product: CASSFLVGGTYEQYF.

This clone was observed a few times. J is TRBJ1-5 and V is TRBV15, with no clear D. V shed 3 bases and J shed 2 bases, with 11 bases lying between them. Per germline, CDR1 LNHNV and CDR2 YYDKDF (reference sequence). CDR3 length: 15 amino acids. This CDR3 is CATSSRSRGNQPQHF. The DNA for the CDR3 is TGTGCCACCAGCAGTCGGAGCCGGGGCAATCAGCCCCAGCATTTT. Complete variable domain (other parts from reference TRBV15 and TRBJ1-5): DAMVIQNPRYQVTQFGKPVTLSCSQTLNHNVMYWYQQKSSQAPKLLFHYYDKDFNNEADTPDNFQSRRPNTSFCFLDIRSPGLGDTAMYLCATSSRSRGNQPQHFGDGTRLSIL.

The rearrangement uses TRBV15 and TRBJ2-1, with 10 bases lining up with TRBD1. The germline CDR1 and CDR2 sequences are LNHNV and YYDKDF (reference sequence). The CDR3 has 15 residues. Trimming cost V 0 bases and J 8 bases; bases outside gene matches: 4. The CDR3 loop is CATSREGTGADEQFF. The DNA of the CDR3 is TGTGCCACCAGCAGAGAAGGGACAGGGGCGGATGAGCAGTTCTTC.

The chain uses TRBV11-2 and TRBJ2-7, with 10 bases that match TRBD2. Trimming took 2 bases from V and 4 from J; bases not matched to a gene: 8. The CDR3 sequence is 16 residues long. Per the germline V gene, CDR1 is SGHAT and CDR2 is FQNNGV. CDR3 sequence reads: CASSLSLASGSYEQYF. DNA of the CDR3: TGTGCCAGCAGCTTAAGTCTGGCTAGCGGGAGTTACGAGCAGTACTTC.

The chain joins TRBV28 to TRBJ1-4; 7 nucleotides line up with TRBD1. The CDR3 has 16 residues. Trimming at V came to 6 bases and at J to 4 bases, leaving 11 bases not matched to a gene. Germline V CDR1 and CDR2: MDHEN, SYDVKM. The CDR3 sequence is CASRFGTAAHNEKLFF. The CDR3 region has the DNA TGTGCCAGCAGGTTCGGGACAGCGGCTCATAATGAAAAACTGTTTTTT.

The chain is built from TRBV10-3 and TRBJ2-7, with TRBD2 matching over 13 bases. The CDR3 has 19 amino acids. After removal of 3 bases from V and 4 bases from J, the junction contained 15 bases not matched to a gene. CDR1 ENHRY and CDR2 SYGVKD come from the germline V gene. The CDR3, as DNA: TGTGCCATCAGTGAACTCCCGGGACTAGCGGGGTTGGGTGGTTACGAGCAGTACTTC. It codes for CAISELPGLAGLGGYEQYF.

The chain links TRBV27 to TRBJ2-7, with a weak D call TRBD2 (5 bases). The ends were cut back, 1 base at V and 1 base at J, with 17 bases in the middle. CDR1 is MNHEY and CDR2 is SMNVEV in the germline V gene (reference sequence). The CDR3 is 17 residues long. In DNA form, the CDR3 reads TGTGCCAGCAGTTTATTTTTTGTCGGGGTAGGGTCCTACGAGCAGTACTTC. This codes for CASSLFFVGVGSYEQYF.

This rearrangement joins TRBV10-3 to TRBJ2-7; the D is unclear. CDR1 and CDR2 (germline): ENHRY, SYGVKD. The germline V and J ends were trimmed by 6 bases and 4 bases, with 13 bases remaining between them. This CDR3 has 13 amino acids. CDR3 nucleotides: TGTGCCATCAGCGCACCTGACAATTACGAGCAGTACTTC. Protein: CAISAPDNYEQYF.

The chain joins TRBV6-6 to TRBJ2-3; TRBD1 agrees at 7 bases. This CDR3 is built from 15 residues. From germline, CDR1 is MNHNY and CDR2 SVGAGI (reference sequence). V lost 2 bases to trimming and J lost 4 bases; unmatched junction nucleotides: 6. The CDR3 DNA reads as TGTGCCAGCAGTTACGGGACAGCGGTACCAGATACGCAGTATTTT. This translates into CASSYGTAVPDTQYF.

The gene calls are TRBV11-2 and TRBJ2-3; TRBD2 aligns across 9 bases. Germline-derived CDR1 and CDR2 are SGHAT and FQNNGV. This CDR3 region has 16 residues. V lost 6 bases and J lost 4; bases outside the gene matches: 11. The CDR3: CASSPRGGRVPDTQYF. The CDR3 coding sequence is TGTGCCAGCAGTCCTCGGGGCGGGAGGGTTCCAGATACGCAGTATTTT.

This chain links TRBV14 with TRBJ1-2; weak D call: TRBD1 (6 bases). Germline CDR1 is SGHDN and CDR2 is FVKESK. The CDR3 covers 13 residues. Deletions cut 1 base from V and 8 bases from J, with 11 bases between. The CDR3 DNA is TGTGCCAGCAGCCAAGTCCAGGGGCTCGGCTACACCTTC. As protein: CASSQVQGLGYTF.